This T cell receptor beta chain emerged from a study of cytomegalovirus exposure and HLA in healthy donors. Background on the study: Early released data had tens of millions of unique TCRs, all coming from HLA-typed donors.

Study outcomes and limitations: Exclusion applied to some V segments, including TRBV6-2 and TRBV6-3, as they were indistinguishable. The only immune exposure information that was available was CMV serostatus.

Samples came from healthy bone marrow donors. The PCR was carried out with 60 Vbeta primers and 13 Jbeta primers. TCRdb's copy holds only in-frame clones and misses some; the assay was immunoSEQ multiplex PCR. The table shows around 120,000 clones, with around 80% occurring only once. Points on this clone: What it binds is unknown.

In germline, CDR1 is KGHSH, CDR2 LQKENI. V lost 3 bases to trimming and J lost 5 bases; unmatched junction nucleotides: 5. This CDR3 contains 14 residues. Sequencing used PBMCs. This clonotype originated in a female donor in good health and CMV-seropositive. V and J are TRBV18 and TRBJ1-1; TRBD1 aligns across 8 bases. Written as DNA, the CDR3 is TGTGCCAGCTCACCCGTCGACAGGGGTACTGAAGCTTTCTTT. Its translation is CASSPVDRGTEAFF.